The 29 T cell receptor beta chains reported below all come from one sample, sequenced in a study of blood T cell repertoires in COVID-19. This table comes from immunoSEQ multiplex PCR, and its TCRdb copy is limited to in-frame clones, with some not included. The table includes some 220,000 clones, roughly 85% detected once. Material: peripheral blood. These receptors were taken from a woman between 65 and 79 years old with COVID-19, enrolled during active disease.

The gene calls are TRBV9 and TRBJ1-1; no reliable D call. V lost 3 bases, J lost 0 bases, and 6 bases lay in between. This CDR3 spans 13 amino acids. Germline CDR1 SGDLS, CDR2 YYNGEE. The CDR3 bases are TGTGCCAGCAGCGAATCTGTGAACACTGAAGCTTTCTTT. Amino acid sequence: CASSESVNTEAFF.

As concerns this clone: Other nucleotide sequences in the sample specify the same CDR3. The V call is TRBV12-3 or TRBV12-4, the J call TRBJ1-2; possible D gene TRBD1, 6 bases. The V end lost 2 bases, the J end lost 2 bases, and 6 bases lay between the germline ends. The CDR3 extends over 13 amino acids. The CDR3 nucleotides are TGTGCCAGCAGTTTAACAGGGAACTATGGCTACACCTTC. Protein product: CASSLTGNYGYTF.

The V and J genes are TRBV7-9 and TRBJ1-1; TRBD1 is a possible D gene (5 bases). CDR1 is SEHNR and CDR2 is FQNEAQ in the germline V gene (reference sequence). Trimming cost V 5 bases and J 0 bases, with 10 bases left between them. CDR3 length equals 14 residues. CDR3 bases: TGTGCCAGCAGCCCCGGGGGGGTGAACACTGAAGCTTTCTTT. This codes for CASSPGGVNTEAFF.

The chain has TRBV24-1 and TRBJ2-5; 8 nucleotides line up with TRBD1. Trimming removed 7 bases from V and 5 bases from J; junction bases left unmatched: 11. Germline V gene sequence: CDR1 KGHDR, CDR2 SFDVKD. The CDR3 contains 15 residues. The CDR3 here is CATSVSGQVGETQYF. DNA for the CDR3: TGTGCCACCAGCGTATCGGGACAGGTGGGGGAGACCCAGTACTTC.

The V gene is TRBV20-1, the J gene TRBJ1-1, with D perhaps matching TRBD1 (5 bases). The CDR3 spans 11 residues. Per the germline V gene, CDR1 is DFQATT and CDR2 is SNEGSKA (reference sequence). V gave up 8 bases and J gave up 8 bases, with 15 bases separating them. CDR3 sequence: CSPFRGTEAFF. The CDR3 region has the DNA TGCAGTCCTTTTCGGGGGACGGAAGCTTTCTTT.

This chain connects TRBV5-1 to TRBJ1-2, with TRBD1 matching 9 bases. J was trimmed by 10 bases and V by 0 bases; bases with no gene match: 4. CDR3 length: 13 amino acids. Germline CDR1 reads SGHRS; CDR2 reads YFSETQ. The CDR3, as DNA: TGCGCCAGCAGCTTGGATACAGGGGGCTTCTACACCTTC. Its translation is CASSLDTGGFYTF.

This clone was observed once. This rearrangement joins TRBV19 to TRBJ2-1; a weak D match, TRBD2 (6 bases). V was pared by 3 bases and J by 4 bases, with 10 bases between. This CDR3 comprises 14 residues. CDR1 is LNHDA, CDR2 SQIVND, per germline (reference sequence). CDR3 in amino acids: CASSISGRYNEQFF. CDR3 coding DNA: TGTGCCAGTAGTATTAGCGGACGTTACAATGAGCAGTTCTTC.

The chain links TRBV21-1 to TRBJ2-4; the table calls TRBD2, which could not be checked here. TRBV21-1 is noted as a pseudogene. The CDR3 extends over 17 amino acids. The CDR3 spells CASSKWMGGVSGNIQYF. Here the CDR3 DNA reads TGTGCCAGCAGCAAATGGATGGGAGGGGTATCGGGGAACATTCAGTACTTC.

The J gene is TRBJ2-2, the V gene TRBV5-1; no reliable D call. Germline lookup yields CDR1 SGHRS and CDR2 YFSETQ. This CDR3 region has 14 residues. V shed 7 bases and J shed 4 bases, with 14 bases lying between them. For the CDR3, the DNA is TGCGCCAGCGGATCGCAGGATCGCACCGGGGAGCTGTTTTTT. This codes for CASGSQDRTGELFF.

CDR3 DNA sequence: TGTGCCTGGACGTCAGCGGGAGCGTACGAGCAGTACTTC. It yields the protein CAWTSAGAYEQYF. This sequence joins TRBV30 and TRBJ2-7, with TRBD2 matching over 8 bases. This CDR3 is built from 13 residues. After removal of 4 bases from V and 4 bases from J, the junction contained 6 bases not matched to a gene. Germline V CDR1 and CDR2: GTSNPN, SVGIG (reference sequence). The variable domain in full, completed from reference TRBV30 and TRBJ2-7, reads SQTIHQWPATLVQPVGSPLSLECTVEGTSNPNLYWYRQAAGRGLQLLFYSVGIGQISSEVPQNLSASRPQDRQFILSSKKLLLSDSGFYLCAWTSAGAYEQYFGPGTRLTVT.

This clone was observed once. The V gene is TRBV27, the J gene TRBJ2-7, with 9 bases fitting TRBD1. Looked up from germline, CDR1 is MNHEY and CDR2 is SMNVEV (reference sequence). Unmatched junction bases numbered 12, after V lost 5 bases and J lost 4 bases. There are 16 residues in the CDR3. CDR3 DNA: TGTGCCAGCAGTGCGCACCGGGACAGGGCAATTTACGAGCAGTACTTC. This sequence encodes CASSAHRDRAIYEQYF.

This clone was seen just once. This chain connects TRBV10-3 to TRBJ2-3; 7 nucleotides align to TRBD2. The length of the CDR3 is 18 residues. V shed 4 bases and J 0 bases; nucleotides not matched to a gene: 13. Germline V gene lookup returns CDR1 ENHRY and CDR2 SYGVKD. CDR3 sequence reads: CAISATPRDSGSTDTQYF. The CDR3, as DNA: TGTGCCATCAGTGCAACTCCTCGAGATAGCGGGAGCACAGATACGCAGTATTTT.

This sequence joins TRBV2 and TRBJ1-2, with TRBD1 identical over 7 bases. Germline V lookup: CDR1 SNHLY, CDR2 FYNNEI. CDR3 length: 14 amino acids. Germline trimming cut 6 bases from V and 5 bases from J; bases unmatched to any gene: 9. The CDR3 nucleotides read TGTGCCAGCAGCGCAACGGGACAGCTTTATGGCTACACCTTC. Protein sequence: CASSATGQLYGYTF.

The chain has TRBV27 and TRBJ1-1; TRBD1 matches 7 bases. This CDR3 comprises 15 residues. Germline CDR1 is MNHEY and CDR2 is SMNVEV (reference sequence). The V and J ends lost 5 bases and 4 bases, in that order; junction bases with no gene match: 10. The CDR3 region has the DNA TGTGCCAGCAGTCCTCCCGGAGGGGGCTCCACTGAAGCTTTCTTT. It codes for CASSPPGGGSTEAFF.

This chain links TRBV30 with TRBJ2-1; 10 bases line up with TRBD2. This CDR3 region has 14 residues. The ends lost 4 bases at V and 3 bases at J; junction bases unmatched: 3. CDR1 is GTSNPN, CDR2 SVGIG, per germline (reference sequence). The CDR3 sequence is CAWNLAGVYNEQFF. The CDR3 nucleotides are TGTGCCTGGAACCTAGCGGGAGTCTACAATGAGCAGTTCTTC. Together with reference TRBV30 and TRBJ2-1, the CDR3 gives the full variable domain: SQTIHQWPATLVQPVGSPLSLECTVEGTSNPNLYWYRQAAGRGLQLLFYSVGIGQISSEVPQNLSASRPQDRQFILSSKKLLLSDSGFYLCAWNLAGVYNEQFFGPGTRLTVL.

The chain carries TRBV7-2 and TRBJ2-5; D not resolved. Trimming pared 5 bases from V and 7 bases from J, leaving 14 bases between. Germline lookup yields CDR1 SGHTA and CDR2 FQGNSA. The CDR3 runs to 13 residues. CDR3 coding DNA: TGTGCCAGCAGCCCACCGTCCCCGAGGACCCAGTACTTC. It is translated as CASSPPSPRTQYF. The whole variable domain, filled in from reference TRBV7-2 and TRBJ2-5, reads GAGVSQSPSNKVTEKGKDVELRCDPISGHTALYWYRQSLGQGLEFLIYFQGNSAPDKSGLPSDRFSAERTGGSVSTLTIQRTQQEDSAVYLCASSPPSPRTQYFGPGTRLLVL.

The chain uses TRBV6-1 and TRBJ1-2; D possibly corresponds to TRBD1 (6 bases). CDR1 is MNHNS and CDR2 is SASEGT in the germline V gene. This CDR3 is 12 amino acids long. V shed 2 bases and J shed 6 bases, with 7 bases lying between them. The CDR3: CASSESGDGYTF. The CDR3 bases are TGTGCCAGCAGTGAATCAGGGGATGGCTACACCTTC.

Notes on this clone: The sample carries other DNA sequences with the same CDR3. The genes are TRBV11-3 and TRBJ1-2; TRBD1 aligns across 9 bases. The CDR3 is 13 amino acids. Germline CDR1 and CDR2: SGHNT and YENEEA. The J segment lost 6 bases and the V segment lost 3 bases, leaving 2 bases of the junction unmatched. CDR3 in DNA: TGTGCCAGCAGCTTGGGACAGGGTCATGGCTACACCTTC. Amino acid sequence: CASSLGQGHGYTF.

The chain links TRBV2 to TRBJ1-3; no definite D call. The length of the CDR3 is 16 residues. Between the trimmed V and J ends, which lost 2 bases and 4 bases, there was a span of 15 bases. Germline CDR1 is SNHLY and CDR2 is FYNNEI. CDR3: CASSERGHRGGNTIYF. In nucleotides, the CDR3 is TGTGCCAGCAGTGAAAGAGGTCATCGCGGGGGAAACACCATATATTTT.

The V and J genes are TRBV29-1 and TRBJ2-5; D call uncertain. This CDR3 comprises 12 residues. The V end lost 6 bases, the J end lost 2 bases, and 10 bases lay between the germline ends. The germline V gene has CDR1 SQVTM and CDR2 ANQGSEA. The CDR3 sequence: CSVTIDQETQYF. CDR3 DNA sequence: TGCAGCGTCACCATAGATCAAGAGACCCAGTACTTC.

The chain carries TRBV6-4 and TRBJ2-1, with 13 bases that match TRBD2. This CDR3 comprises 17 residues. V gave up 5 bases and J gave up 9 bases; unmatched junction bases: 13. From germline, CDR1 is MRHNA and CDR2 SNTAGT. The CDR3 protein is CASSLNPGTSGEGEQFF. The CDR3 DNA reads TGTGCCAGCAGTCTGAATCCGGGGACTAGCGGGGAGGGTGAGCAGTTCTTC.

The chain couples TRBV7-9 to TRBJ2-7, with 10 bases fitting TRBD1. From germline, CDR1 is SEHNR and CDR2 FQNEAQ (reference sequence). Trimming at V came to 5 bases and at J to 2 bases, leaving 9 bases not matched to a gene. This CDR3 has 16 amino acids. The CDR3 reads CASSRAGTGAPYEQYF. CDR3 bases: TGTGCCAGCAGCCGCGCCGGGACAGGGGCCCCCTACGAGCAGTACTTC.

The chain combines TRBV9 with TRBJ1-6; D is uncertain. V lost 1 base, J lost 9 bases, and 11 bases lay in between. Germline V gene data show CDR1 as SGDLS and CDR2 as YYNGEE. The CDR3 runs to 14 residues. The CDR3 coding sequence is TGTGCCAGCAGCGTATTCACAGCTGGTTCACCCCTCCACTTT. This sequence encodes CASSVFTAGSPLHF.

The chain joins TRBV12-5 to TRBJ2-7; D not certain. This CDR3 contains 10 residues. The germline CDR1 and CDR2 sequences are LGHNT and FRNRAP. Trimming took off 6 bases at V and 6 bases at J, with 6 bases between the two ends. The CDR3 region is CASGVSEQYF. The CDR3, as DNA: TGTGCTAGTGGGGTTAGCGAGCAGTACTTC.

The chain employs TRBV2 and TRBJ1-5; TRBD1 aligns across 10 bases. Losses at the gene ends were 6 bases for V and 6 bases for J; bases not matched to a gene: 8. The CDR3 is made up of 15 amino acids. Germline assignment: CDR1 SNHLY and CDR2 FYNNEI. The CDR3 nucleotides read TGTGCCAGCAGCCTACTGGGACAGGGGTTTCAGCCCCAGCATTTT. Residues: CASSLLGQGFQPQHF.

The V call is TRBV6-5, the J call TRBJ1-2; D might be TRBD1 (5 bases). The germline V and J ends were trimmed by 5 bases and 8 bases, with 12 bases remaining between them. This CDR3 has 12 residues. In germline, CDR1 is MNHEY, CDR2 SVGAGI. The CDR3 loop is CASSTGASGYTF. DNA for the CDR3: TGTGCCAGCAGTACAGGAGCTTCGGGCTACACCTTC.

This chain connects TRBV5-4 to TRBJ2-7; 12 bases map to TRBD2. The CDR3 totals 16 residues. With 0 bases clipped from V and 5 bases from J, the junction kept 6 bases outside the gene matches. Germline values: CDR1 SGHNT, CDR2 YYREEE (reference sequence). The CDR3 loop is CASSLALAGGLDEQYF. In nucleotides, the CDR3 is TGTGCCAGCAGCTTGGCCCTAGCGGGAGGGCTCGACGAGCAGTACTTC.

J is TRBJ1-4 and V is TRBV29-1; D is unclear. Germline CDR1 and CDR2: SQVTM and ANQGSEA. The CDR3 has 13 amino acids. V was cut by 4 bases and J by 0 bases, with 6 bases left in between. CDR3 in DNA: TGCAGCGTTGCGCCGGCAACTAATGAAAAACTGTTTTTT. This encodes CSVAPATNEKLFF.

This clone was recorded at least ten times. The chain links TRBV5-1 to TRBJ2-2, with 8 bases matching TRBD1. J lost 0 bases, V lost 3 bases, and 4 bases had no gene match. The CDR3 covers 16 residues. CDR1 and CDR2 from the germline V gene are SGHRS and YFSETQ. The CDR3 coding sequence is TGCGCCAGCAGCTCGACAGGGGCCTCGAACACCGGGGAGCTGTTTTTT. It codes for CASSSTGASNTGELFF.